The 30 T cell receptor beta chains given below trace back to one sample, sequenced in a study of cytomegalovirus exposure and HLA in healthy donors. PCR primers comprised 60 Vbeta and 13 Jbeta primers. Libraries were prepared by immunoSEQ multiplex PCR; TCRdb keeps only in-frame clonotypes and omits some of them. Of 95,000 to 110,000 clones listed, 55% to 85% are singletons. Sequencing was performed on PBMCs. These receptors originate from a man aged 25-45 years in good health and CMV-seronegative.

The V call is TRBV27, the J call TRBJ2-1; a possible D gene is TRBD2 (6 bases). Trimming took 7 bases from V and 4 from J, leaving 14 bases between them. Per germline, CDR1 MNHEY and CDR2 SMNVEV (reference sequence). This CDR3 region has 14 residues. The DNA of the CDR3 is TGTGCCAGCATAGGACTAAAGAATTACAATGAGCAGTTCTTC. The encoded protein is CASIGLKNYNEQFF.

In its sample, this clone was seen once. The chain is built from TRBV4-2 and TRBJ1-3; weak D call: TRBD1 (6 bases). V was cut by 4 bases and J by 6 bases, with 13 bases left in between. The CDR3 has 14 residues. CDR1 is LGHNA and CDR2 is YNFKEQ in the germline V gene. The DNA of the CDR3 is TGTGCCAGCAGCCCTCGGGACAACAAAAACACCATATATTTT. The encoded protein is CASSPRDNKNTIYF.

This clone was counted a single time. The chain is built from TRBV7-6 and TRBJ1-5; TRBD1 is a possible D gene (5 bases). Per germline, CDR1 SGHVS and CDR2 FNYEAQ. The CDR3 runs 15 residues. V lost 0 bases and J lost 0, with 6 bases in between. The CDR3 protein is CASSLAGDSNQPQHF. Here the CDR3 DNA reads TGTGCCAGCAGCTTAGCAGGGGATAGCAATCAGCCCCAGCATTTT.

V gene TRBV10-3 combines with J gene TRBJ2-1, with 7 positions matching TRBD1. V lost 6 bases to trimming and J lost 8 bases; unmatched junction nucleotides: 7. The CDR3 extends over 13 amino acids. The germline gives CDR1 ENHRY, CDR2 SYGVKD. The DNA of the CDR3 is TGTGCCATCAGGTGGCAGGGGGTCGATGAGCAGTTCTTC. Translating it yields CAIRWQGVDEQFF.

V and J are TRBV5-1 and TRBJ2-1; weak D call: TRBD1 (6 bases). The CDR3 loop spans 17 amino acids. V lost 1 base, J lost 6 bases, and 20 bases lay in between. CDR1 SGHRS and CDR2 YFSETQ come from the germline V gene. The CDR3 bases are TGCGCCAGCAGCTTGTCTCAGGGGCATAGCTCGAGCAATGAGCAGTTCTTC. This translates into CASSLSQGHSSSNEQFF.

About this clone: This specimen includes other DNA sequences encoding the same CDR3. Here the CDR3 reads CASSLASGQETQYF. Written as DNA, the CDR3 is TGTGCCAGCAGCTTAGCAAGCGGACAAGAGACCCAGTACTTC. The V gene is TRBV7-9, the J gene TRBJ2-5; tentative D call: TRBD2 (5 bases). The germline V and J ends were trimmed by 0 bases and 2 bases, with 7 bases remaining between them. This CDR3 spans 14 amino acids. CDR1 is SEHNR and CDR2 is FQNEAQ in the germline V gene (reference sequence).

V gene TRBV7-6 combines with J gene TRBJ2-7, with 8 bases matching TRBD2. The CDR3 loop spans 19 amino acids. From germline, CDR1 is SGHVS and CDR2 FNYEAQ. Trimming removed 1 base from V and 2 bases from J; junction bases left unmatched: 16. CDR3: CASSLDPGGLKPAPYEQYF. DNA of the CDR3: TGTGCCAGCAGCTTAGATCCGGGAGGGCTTAAGCCCGCGCCCTACGAGCAGTACTTC.

V is TRBV7-9 and J is TRBJ2-7; D may be TRBD1 (5 bases). V was trimmed by 3 bases and J by 5 bases, leaving 17 bases between them. This CDR3 comprises 15 residues. CDR1 and CDR2 from the germline V gene are SEHNR and FQNEAQ (reference sequence). CDR3 DNA: TGTGCCAGCAGCTTTCGAAGGGGCACTGGCGACGAGCAGTACTTC. Its translation: CASSFRRGTGDEQYF.

This clone has only a few counts. This chain joins TRBV6-6 and TRBJ1-3; 8 bases align to TRBD1. Germline loops: CDR1 MNHNY, CDR2 SVGAGI (reference sequence). Trimming removed 7 bases from V and 1 base from J; junction bases left unmatched: 6. This CDR3 is 15 amino acids long. CDR3 in amino acids: CASTPDRGSGNTIYF. In nucleotides, the CDR3 is TGTGCCAGCACCCCCGACAGGGGATCTGGAAACACCATATATTTT.

The V call is TRBV10-3, the J call TRBJ2-2, with 8 bases identical to TRBD2. Germline lookup yields CDR1 ENHRY and CDR2 SYGVKD. CDR3 length: 13 amino acids. V was pared by 7 bases and J by 4 bases, with 2 bases of the junction left unmatched. The chain's CDR3 is CAIKREGTGELFF. As DNA, the CDR3 is TGTGCCATCAAACGGGAGGGCACCGGGGAGCTGTTTTTT.

The V gene is TRBV7-3, the J gene TRBJ2-1, with TRBD1 matching 11 bases. This CDR3 is built from 14 residues. Germline lookup yields CDR1 SGHTA and CDR2 FQGTGA. V lost 3 bases and J lost 6; bases outside the gene matches: 1. For the CDR3, the DNA is TGTGCCAGCAGCTTCGGGACAGGGGGCAATGAGCAGTTCTTC. This translates into CASSFGTGGNEQFF.

The DNA for the CDR3 is TGTGCCAGCAGGCTCGGGAGCTTCTACGAGCAGTACTTC. It yields the protein CASRLGSFYEQYF. The chain links TRBV6-1 to TRBJ2-7; D might be TRBD2 (6 bases). V was cut by 6 bases and J by 3 bases, with 12 bases left in between. Germline V CDR1 and CDR2: MNHNS, SASEGT. This CDR3 contains 13 residues.

This clone was observed a handful of times. The chain links TRBV11-3 to TRBJ2-7; TRBD2 matches 14 bases. The CDR3 has 16 residues. V shed 5 bases, J shed 3 bases, and the junction held 6 bases outside the gene matches. Germline V gene sequence: CDR1 SGHNT, CDR2 YENEEA. DNA for the CDR3: TGTGCCAGCAGCACCGGACTAGCGGGGGGTTGCTACGAGCAGTACTTC. Encoded protein: CASSTGLAGGCYEQYF.

This chain links TRBV12-5 with TRBJ1-1; D call uncertain. The CDR3 length is 15 residues. Germline loops: CDR1 LGHNT, CDR2 FRNRAP. V gave up 2 bases and J gave up 0 bases, with 10 bases separating them. CDR3: CASGLIPTLNTEAFF. CDR3 DNA sequence: TGTGCTAGTGGTTTGATACCCACTCTGAACACTGAAGCTTTCTTT.

This chain uses TRBV21-1 with TRBJ2-1; the table names TRBD2, a call not compared with the DNA. TRBV21-1 is labeled a pseudogene. CDR3 length: 18 residues. CDR3 sequence (DNA): TGTGCCAGCAGCAAAAGGTTGCTAGCGGGGATCCTTCGTAATGAGCAGTTCTTC. As protein: CASSKRLLAGILRNEQFF.

The rearrangement joins TRBV11-3 to TRBJ2-3; D possibly corresponds to TRBD2 (5 bases). V dropped 3 bases and J dropped 5 bases, with 12 bases sitting between them. The CDR3 has 14 amino acids. Germline V gives CDR1 SGHNT, CDR2 YENEEA. The CDR3 DNA is TGTGCCAGCAGCTTGGGAGACCTGCGAGATACGCAGTATTTT. As protein: CASSLGDLRDTQYF.

This clone was counted a single time. The rearrangement uses TRBV6-4 and TRBJ1-1, with no clear D. The CDR3 is 14 amino acids. Germline CDR1 and CDR2: MRHNA and SNTAGT. Between the trimmed V and J ends, which lost 6 bases and 3 bases, there was a span of 14 bases. The CDR3 region has the DNA TGTGCCAGCAGGGAGGGAACCGGGGACACTGAAGCTTTCTTT. Translation gives CASREGTGDTEAFF.

This clone came up a few times. The V and J genes are TRBV7-3 and TRBJ2-1; D might be TRBD2 (5 bases). The germline V gene encodes CDR1 SGHTA and CDR2 FQGTGA. V lost 5 bases, J lost 6 bases, and 8 bases lay in between. The CDR3 has 12 residues. The CDR3 region is CASSRTANEQFF. DNA of the CDR3: TGTGCCAGCAGCAGGACTGCCAATGAGCAGTTCTTC.

This clone has a handful of counts. The chain is built from TRBV9 and TRBJ2-3, with 11 bases matching TRBD1. V trimming: 4 bases; J trimming: 5 bases; junction bases outside the gene matches: 3. Germline values: CDR1 SGDLS, CDR2 YYNGEE. This CDR3 region has 14 residues. The CDR3 here is CASSRGTGGDTQYF. The DNA for the CDR3 is TGTGCCAGCAGCCGGGGGACAGGGGGAGATACGCAGTATTTT.

This clone was observed a handful of times. The chain couples TRBV7-8 to TRBJ1-1, with TRBD1 matching 7 bases. V trimming: 6 bases; J trimming: 0 bases; junction bases outside the gene matches: 10. The CDR3 sequence is 16 residues long. Looked up from germline, CDR1 is SGHVS and CDR2 is FQNEAQ. The CDR3 DNA reads as TGTGCCAGCAGGGGGGGAACAGGGGACCTGAACACTGAAGCTTTCTTT. It is translated as CASRGGTGDLNTEAFF. Full variable domain (missing parts from reference TRBV7-8 and TRBJ1-1): GAGVSQSPRYKVAKRGQDVALRCDPISGHVSLFWYQQALGQGPEFLTYFQNEAQLDKSGLPSDRFFAERPEGSVSTLKIQRTQQEDSAVYLCASRGGTGDLNTEAFFGQGTRLTVV.

The gene calls are TRBV29-1 and TRBJ1-1; D gene uncertain. The CDR3 has 14 amino acids. CDR1 SQVTM and CDR2 ANQGSEA come from the germline V gene. Trimming cost V 4 bases and J 1 base, with 13 bases left between them. CDR3 loop: CSVVMQLSNTEAFF. For the CDR3, the DNA is TGCAGCGTTGTTATGCAGTTATCGAACACTGAAGCTTTCTTT.

This clone was recorded a few times. The V gene is TRBV7-2, the J gene TRBJ2-5, with TRBD2 identical over 9 bases. Trimming took 5 bases from V and 7 from J; bases not matched to a gene: 11. Germline V gives CDR1 SGHTA, CDR2 FQGNSA. The CDR3 totals 15 residues. In DNA, the CDR3 is TGTGCCAGCAGCGCGGTCGCGGGGGGGCCGGGGACCCAGTACTTC. Translating gives CASSAVAGGPGTQYF. Filled out from reference TRBV7-2 and TRBJ2-5, the complete variable domain reads GAGVSQSPSNKVTEKGKDVELRCDPISGHTALYWYRQSLGQGLEFLIYFQGNSAPDKSGLPSDRFSAERTGGSVSTLTIQRTQQEDSAVYLCASSAVAGGPGTQYFGPGTRLLVL.

This chain joins TRBV19 and TRBJ1-5; D gene ambiguous. Germline CDR1 and CDR2: LNHDA and SQIVND (reference sequence). CDR3 length equals 14 residues. Trimming cost V 8 bases and J 0 bases, with 11 bases left between them. CDR3 protein: CASGNSNSNQPQHF. In nucleotides, the CDR3 is TGTGCCAGTGGTAACAGTAATAGCAATCAGCCCCAGCATTTT.

This sequence joins TRBV11-3 and TRBJ2-1; 12 bases are shared with TRBD2. Germline lookup yields CDR1 SGHNT and CDR2 YENEEA. J was trimmed by 7 bases and V by 5 bases; bases with no gene match: 6. This CDR3 region has 15 residues. The CDR3 DNA sequence: TGTGCCAGCAGCCCCGGGACTAGCGGGTGGAATGAGCAGTTCTTC. Translated: CASSPGTSGWNEQFF.

The chain carries TRBV7-2 and TRBJ2-3, with 7 positions matching TRBD2. V was clipped by 2 bases and J by 1 base; unmatched bases: 6. The CDR3 length is 16 residues. CDR1 and CDR2 (germline): SGHTA, FQGNSA. CDR3 in amino acids: CASSLMRGTGTDTQYF. CDR3 DNA: TGTGCCAGCAGCTTAATGCGGGGGACTGGCACAGATACGCAGTATTTT.

The chain has TRBV28 and TRBJ2-5, with D tentatively TRBD1 (5 bases). This CDR3 is 14 amino acids long. Germline values: CDR1 MDHEN, CDR2 SYDVKM. The ends were cut back, 2 bases at V and 0 bases at J, with 7 bases in the middle. The CDR3 loop reads CASSLRGNQETQYF. DNA of the CDR3: TGTGCCAGCAGTTTAAGGGGTAACCAAGAGACCCAGTACTTC.

V and J are TRBV9 and TRBJ2-1, with 12 bases matching TRBD2. In germline, CDR1 is SGDLS, CDR2 YYNGEE. The V gene end was trimmed by 0 bases and the J gene end by 1 base; junction bases not matched to a gene: 8. This CDR3 is 19 amino acids long. CDR3 amino acids: CASSVGGLAGGGSYNEQFF. The CDR3 nucleotides read TGTGCCAGCAGCGTAGGGGGTCTAGCGGGAGGGGGATCCTACAATGAGCAGTTCTTC.

As for this clone: The germline gene is not matched at one end of the junction; a read error may be the cause. The CDR3: CASSSGAGRIF. CDR3 nucleotide sequence: TGTGCCAGCAGTTCCGGTGCAGGTCGTATCTTC. The genes are TRBV28 and TRBJ2-7; D uncertain. Germline lookup yields CDR1 MDHEN and CDR2 SYDVKM. This CDR3 is 11 amino acids long.

The rearrangement uses TRBV5-1 and TRBJ2-2; 7 bases align to TRBD1. CDR1 and CDR2 (germline): SGHRS, YFSETQ. This CDR3 contains 15 residues. J lost 1 base, V lost 4 bases, and 4 bases had no gene match. The CDR3 nucleotides are TGCGCCAGCAGCCTCAGACAGGGGAACACCGGGGAGCTGTTTTTT. Translated, it gives CASSLRQGNTGELFF. Drawing the rest from reference TRBV5-1 and TRBJ2-2, the complete variable domain is KAGVTQTPRYLIKTRGQQVTLSCSPISGHRSVSWYQQTPGQGLQFLFEYFSETQRNKGNFPGRFSGRQFSNSRSEMNVSTLELGDSALYLCASSLRQGNTGELFFGEGSRLTVL.

The V gene is TRBV4-1, the J gene TRBJ1-4, with D unclear. V dropped 4 bases and J dropped 3 bases, with 15 bases sitting between them. The length of the CDR3 is 16 residues. CDR1 and CDR2 (germline): MGHRA, YSYEKL. In nucleotides, the CDR3 is TGCGCCAGCAGCCTCGTGAGTAGCACGCCTAATGAAAAACTGTTTTTT. Translating it yields CASSLVSSTPNEKLFF.